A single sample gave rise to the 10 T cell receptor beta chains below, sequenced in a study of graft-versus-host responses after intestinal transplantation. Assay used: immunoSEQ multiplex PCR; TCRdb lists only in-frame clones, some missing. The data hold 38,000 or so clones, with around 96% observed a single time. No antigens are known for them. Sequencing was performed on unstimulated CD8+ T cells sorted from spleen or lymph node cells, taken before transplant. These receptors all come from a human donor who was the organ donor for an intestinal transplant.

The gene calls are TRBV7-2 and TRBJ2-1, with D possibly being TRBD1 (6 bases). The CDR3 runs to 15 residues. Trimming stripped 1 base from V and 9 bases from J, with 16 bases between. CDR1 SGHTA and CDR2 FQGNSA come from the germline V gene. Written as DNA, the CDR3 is TGTGCCAGCAGCTTAGTATCGAGTGGGGGCGGTGAGCAGTTCTTC. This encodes CASSLVSSGGGEQFF.

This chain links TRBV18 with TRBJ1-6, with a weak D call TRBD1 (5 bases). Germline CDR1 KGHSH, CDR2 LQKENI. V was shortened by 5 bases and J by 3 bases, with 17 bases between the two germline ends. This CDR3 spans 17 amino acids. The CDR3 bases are TGTGCCAGCTCAACAGGAGTCGGCACAGACTATAATTCACCCCTCCACTTT. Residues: CASSTGVGTDYNSPLHF.

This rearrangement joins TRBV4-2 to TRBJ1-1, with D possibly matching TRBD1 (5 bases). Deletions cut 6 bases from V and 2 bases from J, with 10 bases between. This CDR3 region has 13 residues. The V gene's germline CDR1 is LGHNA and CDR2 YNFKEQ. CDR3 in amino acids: CASRPGINTEAFF. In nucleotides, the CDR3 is TGTGCCAGCAGACCAGGGATCAACACTGAAGCTTTCTTT.

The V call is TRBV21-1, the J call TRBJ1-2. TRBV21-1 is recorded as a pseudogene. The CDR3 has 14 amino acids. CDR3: CASSGVEQGYGYTF. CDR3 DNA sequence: TGTGCCAGCAGCGGAGTAGAACAAGGCTATGGCTACACCTTC.

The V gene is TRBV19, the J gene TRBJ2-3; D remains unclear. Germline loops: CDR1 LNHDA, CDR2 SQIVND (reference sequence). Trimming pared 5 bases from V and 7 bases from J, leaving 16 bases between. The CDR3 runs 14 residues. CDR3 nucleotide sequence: TGTGCCAGTAGTTTTCGAGGTAGACGCAATACGCAGTATTTT. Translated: CASSFRGRRNTQYF.

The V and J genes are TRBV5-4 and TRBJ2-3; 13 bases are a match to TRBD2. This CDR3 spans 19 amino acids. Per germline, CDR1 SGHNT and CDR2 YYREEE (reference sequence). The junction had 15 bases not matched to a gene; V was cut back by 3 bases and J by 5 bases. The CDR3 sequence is CASSWGGPGLAGSGDTQYF. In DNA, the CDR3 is TGTGCCAGCAGCTGGGGGGGGCCGGGACTAGCGGGGAGTGGAGATACGCAGTATTTT.

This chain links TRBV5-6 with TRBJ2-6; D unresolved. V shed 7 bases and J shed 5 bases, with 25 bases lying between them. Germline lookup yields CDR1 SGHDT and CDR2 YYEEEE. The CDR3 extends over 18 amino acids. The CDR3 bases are TGTGCCAGCGATTTTTGCAATAGTCACAAAAGTCGGGCCAACGTCCTGACTTTC. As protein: CASDFCNSHKSRANVLTF.

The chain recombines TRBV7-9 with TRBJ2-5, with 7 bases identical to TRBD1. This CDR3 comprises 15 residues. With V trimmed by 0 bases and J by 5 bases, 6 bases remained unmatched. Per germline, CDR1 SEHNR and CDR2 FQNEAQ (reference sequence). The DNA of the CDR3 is TGTGCCAGCAGCTTAGCGGTAGGGGGCAAGGAGACCCAGTACTTC. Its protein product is CASSLAVGGKETQYF.

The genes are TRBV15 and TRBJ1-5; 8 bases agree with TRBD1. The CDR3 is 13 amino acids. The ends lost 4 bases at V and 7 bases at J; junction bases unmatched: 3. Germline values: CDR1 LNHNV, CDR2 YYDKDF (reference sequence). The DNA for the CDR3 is TGTGCCACCAGCACGGACAGGGTCCAGCCCCAGCATTTT. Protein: CATSTDRVQPQHF.

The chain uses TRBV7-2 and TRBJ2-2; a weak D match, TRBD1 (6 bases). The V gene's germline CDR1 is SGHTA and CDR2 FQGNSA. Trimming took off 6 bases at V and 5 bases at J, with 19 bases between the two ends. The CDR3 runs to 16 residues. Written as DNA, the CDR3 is TGTGCCAGCAGTTCTACAGGGTTGGGTATAACCGGGGAGCTGTTTTTT. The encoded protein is CASSSTGLGITGELFF.